The sequence of this TCR beta chain was determined in a study of cytomegalovirus exposure and HLA in healthy donors. This CDR3 spans 13 amino acids. Germline CDR1 and CDR2: SEHNR and FQNEAQ (reference sequence). V was cut by 5 bases and J by 1 base, with 9 bases left in between. Study conclusions and caveats: There was a cluster of highly shared sequence variants that was likely a sequencing artifact.

PCR primers comprised 60 Vbeta and 13 Jbeta primers. This table comes from immunoSEQ multiplex PCR, and its TCRdb copy is limited to in-frame clones, with some not included. The sample has some 130,000 clones, under 90% seen once. As concerns this clone: Its antigen is as yet unknown.

The sample comprised PBMCs. The TCR was taken from a woman aged 35 to 49 in good health and CMV-seronegative. The chain couples TRBV7-9 to TRBJ2-7; D is perhaps TRBD1 (6 bases). CDR3 in amino acids: CASSTQGSYEQYF. As DNA, the CDR3 is TGTGCCAGCAGCACACAGGGATCCTACGAGCAGTACTTC.